This T cell receptor (beta chain) was profiled in a study of blood T cells in healthy people across ages. V was pared by 4 bases and J by 10 bases, with 4 bases of the junction left unmatched. This CDR3 comprises 12 residues. Each sample had at least 6 million PBMCs isolated. The study, taken as a whole, reports: CMV status of donors was not determined, possibly confounding expanded clonotype changes. Higher diversity and more naive CD4+ cells were features of long-lived donors, compared to aged donors.

This clonotype has only a few counts. As yet, its antigen is unknown. Combining a sample-barcoded 5' primer with a J-beta primer mix, a second PCR ran for roughly 6 to 11 cycles. TCRdb reprocessed the 5' RACE reads with MiXCR, giving one entry per CDR3 protein. This sample yields around 990,000 distinct CDR3 sequences, of which under 40% are seen a single time; less than 15% belongs to the top ten. The clonotype comes from a young man in good health. Sequencing was performed on blood. The rearrangement uses TRBV12-3 or TRBV12-4 and TRBJ2-1; 7 bases are a match to TRBD2. CDR3 DNA: TGTGCCAGCAGTTATCAGGGAGGGGAGCAGTTCTTC. It codes for CASSYQGGEQFF.